Sequencing of this T cell receptor (beta chain) was carried out in a study of T cell responses to AZD1222 COVID-19 vaccine. General observations from the study: A rise in Spike-specific TCR breadth and depth followed two AZD1222 doses.

For this clone: Its antigen is as yet unknown.

The data were produced by immunoSEQ multiplex PCR, yet TCRdb's version contains in-frame clones alone and is incomplete. The data show roughly 93,000 clones, over 85% seen once. This CDR3 spans 16 amino acids. The germline V and J ends were trimmed by 4 bases and 5 bases, with 19 bases remaining between them. Per the germline V gene, CDR1 is SGHNT and CDR2 is YENEEA. The chain recombines TRBV11-3 with TRBJ2-3; the D gene is possibly TRBD1 (5 bases). The sequence was collected from an adult who received the AZD1222 COVID-19 vaccine. The sequencing here drew on peripheral blood, taken 28 days after the second AZD1222 dose. The CDR3 loop is CASSSRGPGSGDTQYF. CDR3 in DNA: TGTGCCAGCAGCTCTAGGGGTCCTGGTAGTGGAGATACGCAGTATTTT. The whole variable domain, filled in from reference TRBV11-3 and TRBJ2-3, reads EAGVVQSPRYKIIEKKQPVAFWCNPISGHNTLYWYLQNLGQGPELLIRYENEEAVDDSQLPKDRFSAERLKGVDSTLKIQPAELGDSAVYLCASSSRGPGSGDTQYFGPGTRLTVL.